The 26 T cell receptor beta chains reported below all come from one sample, sequenced in a study of blood T cell repertoires in COVID-19. TCRdb's table, derived via immunoSEQ multiplex PCR, lists solely in-frame clones and lacks some. The sample yields around 57,000 clones, more than 65% seen once. Material: peripheral blood. The receptors originated from a woman in her 70s with acute or convalescent COVID-19.

The rearrangement joins TRBV28 to TRBJ2-2, with 7 bases matching TRBD2. In germline, CDR1 is MDHEN, CDR2 SYDVKM. V shed 8 bases and J 5 bases; nucleotides not matched to a gene: 5. This CDR3 contains 13 residues. The chain's CDR3 is CASGLVITGELFF. The CDR3 coding sequence is TGTGCCAGCGGACTAGTGATAACCGGGGAGCTGTTTTTT.

V is TRBV11-3 and J is TRBJ1-4, with 9 bases lining up with TRBD1. Germline values: CDR1 SGHNT, CDR2 YENEEA. V was clipped by 3 bases and J by 8 bases; unmatched bases: 7. The CDR3 sequence is 15 residues long. This CDR3 reads CASSFRTGEGEKLFF. CDR3 coding DNA: TGTGCCAGCAGCTTCCGGACAGGGGAAGGGGAAAAACTGTTTTTT.

The CDR3: CASSQYSVSNYGYTF. The CDR3 DNA is TGTGCCAGCAGCCAATATTCGGTTTCTAACTATGGCTACACCTTC. V and J are TRBV3-1 (or the pseudogene TRBV3-2) and TRBJ1-2; D remains unclear. Germline CDR1 and CDR2: LGHDT and YNNKEL (reference sequence). Trimming stripped 2 bases from V and 0 bases from J, with 10 bases between. The CDR3 covers 15 residues.

This chain links TRBV9 with TRBJ1-4; possibly TRBD1 for D (5 bases). V lost 3 bases and J lost 0, with 9 bases in between. Germline V lookup: CDR1 SGDLS, CDR2 YYNGEE. This CDR3 has 15 amino acids. CDR3 protein: CASSAQGATNEKLFF. The CDR3 DNA reads TGTGCCAGCAGCGCGCAGGGCGCAACTAATGAAAAACTGTTTTTT.

CDR3 sequence: CASSDDIVRDTQYF. CDR3 in DNA: TGTGCCAGCAGTGATGATATCGTGAGGGATACGCAGTATTTT. V usage is TRBV25-1 and J usage is TRBJ2-3; D is unclear. The CDR3 has 14 residues. Trimming removed 3 bases from V and 6 bases from J, with 13 bases in between. Germline CDR1 MGHDK, CDR2 SYGVNS. Full variable domain (missing parts from reference TRBV25-1 and TRBJ2-3): EADIYQTPRYLVIGTGKKITLECSQTMGHDKMYWYQQDPGMELHLIHYSYGVNSTEKGDLSSESTVSRIRTEHFPLTLESARPSHTSQYLCASSDDIVRDTQYFGPGTRLTVL.

This clone has only a few counts. This chain joins TRBV2 and TRBJ1-2; TRBD1 is a possible D gene (6 bases). V was pared by 6 bases and J by 6 bases, with 20 bases between. There are 15 residues in the CDR3. Germline loops: CDR1 SNHLY, CDR2 FYNNEI. CDR3 nucleotides: TGTGCCAGCAGCGACTCTAACGCAGGGGACCATGGCTACACCTTC. The encoded protein is CASSDSNAGDHGYTF.

In DNA, the CDR3 is TGTGCCAGCAGCCAAGCAAGGACTAGCCGCTATGAGCAGTTCTTC. This gives the protein CASSQARTSRYEQFF. This chain connects TRBV4-2 to TRBJ2-1; 8 bases match TRBD2. The CDR3 runs to 15 residues. Per the germline V gene, CDR1 is LGHNA and CDR2 is YNFKEQ. J gave up 8 bases and V 1 base, and 7 bases lay outside the gene matches.

V is TRBV12-3 or TRBV12-4 and J is TRBJ1-1; tentatively, D is TRBD1 (5 bases). V shed 6 bases and J shed 6 bases, with 14 bases lying between them. The length of the CDR3 is 13 residues. The CDR3 spells CASRAGSEPEAFF. CDR3 sequence (DNA): TGTGCCAGCAGGGCAGGGTCCGAACCTGAAGCTTTCTTT.

CDR3 sequence (DNA): TGTGCCAGCAGCTTAGCGGTGGCTGTATATGGCTACACCTTC. The encoded protein is CASSLAVAVYGYTF. This chain joins TRBV7-2 and TRBJ1-2; D not certain. Trimming pared 0 bases from V and 5 bases from J, leaving 10 bases between. Germline V gives CDR1 SGHTA, CDR2 FQGNSA. The CDR3 loop spans 14 amino acids. Filled out from reference TRBV7-2 and TRBJ1-2, the complete variable domain reads GAGVSQSPSNKVTEKGKDVELRCDPISGHTALYWYRQSLGQGLEFLIYFQGNSAPDKSGLPSDRFSAERTGGSVSTLTIQRTQQEDSAVYLCASSLAVAVYGYTFGSGTRLTVV.

The chain couples TRBV11-2 to TRBJ2-5; 14 bases agree with TRBD2. The CDR3 is 16 residues long. With V trimmed by 5 bases and J by 2 bases, 4 bases remained unmatched. Germline V gives CDR1 SGHAT, CDR2 FQNNGV. The CDR3 loop is CASSRTSGGIQETQYF. CDR3 nucleotide sequence: TGTGCCAGCAGCAGGACTAGCGGGGGGATTCAAGAGACCCAGTACTTC.

CDR3 amino acids: CASSWGGFNEQYF. CDR3 nucleotide sequence: TGTGCCAGCAGTTGGGGGGGGTTCAACGAGCAGTACTTC. The chain employs TRBV12-3 or TRBV12-4 and TRBJ2-7; TRBD2 matches at 7 bases. V dropped 4 bases and J dropped 5; count of bases not matched to a gene: 5. The CDR3 contains 13 residues.

The chain combines TRBV12-3 or TRBV12-4 with TRBJ2-1; D remains unclear. V shed 7 bases and J shed 2 bases, with 9 bases lying between them. The CDR3 consists of 13 residues. The CDR3 nucleotides read TGTGCCAGCATGTACAGAACCTACAATGAGCAGTTCTTC. It is translated as CASMYRTYNEQFF.

This clone was counted a few times. The V gene is TRBV11-3, the J gene TRBJ1-4; 9 nucleotides agree with TRBD1. The germline V gene has CDR1 SGHNT and CDR2 YENEEA. There are 14 residues in the CDR3. With 4 bases clipped from V and 6 bases from J, the junction kept 3 bases outside the gene matches. The CDR3 coding sequence is TGTGCCAGCAGCTCCGGGACAGGGTATGAAAAACTGTTTTTT. Protein: CASSSGTGYEKLFF.

This chain connects TRBV5-1 to TRBJ2-5, with no clear D. The CDR3 has 14 amino acids. Germline CDR1 reads SGHRS; CDR2 reads YFSETQ. V lost 0 bases and J lost 1, with 7 bases in between. CDR3 sequence: CASSLAVGQETQYF. CDR3 coding DNA: TGCGCCAGCAGCTTGGCTGTCGGCCAAGAGACCCAGTACTTC.

This clone was seen only once. The V gene is TRBV5-5, the J gene TRBJ2-5; 9 nucleotides match TRBD1. Germline lookup yields CDR1 SGHKS and CDR2 YYEKEE (reference sequence). The CDR3 spans 14 residues. V shed 4 bases, J shed 5 bases, and the junction held 6 bases outside the gene matches. CDR3 sequence (DNA): TGTGCCAGCAGCACAGGACAGGGGAGCGAGACCCAGTACTTC. It yields the protein CASSTGQGSETQYF.

The V call is TRBV6-6, the J call TRBJ2-5; a possible D gene is TRBD2 (6 bases). The germline V gene encodes CDR1 MNHNY and CDR2 SVGAGI (reference sequence). The CDR3 sequence is 12 residues long. CDR3 sequence (DNA): TGTGCGCGAGGGGACTGCACAGAGACCCAGTACTTC. Amino acids: CARGDCTETQYF.

The table lists this clone with a few counts. The rearrangement joins TRBV5-6 to TRBJ1-6; 8 nucleotides agree with TRBD1. Losses at the gene ends were 4 bases for V and 6 bases for J; bases not matched to a gene: 12. CDR1 is SGHDT, CDR2 YYEEEE, per germline. CDR3 length: 17 residues. The CDR3 protein is CASSLWNGQGGNSPLHF. The CDR3 DNA sequence: TGTGCCAGCAGCCTATGGAATGGACAGGGAGGTAATTCACCCCTCCACTTT.

The V and J genes are TRBV27 and TRBJ2-7, with 7 bases aligning to TRBD1. Germline CDR1 is MNHEY and CDR2 is SMNVEV (reference sequence). Losses at the gene ends were 5 bases for V and 2 bases for J; bases not matched to a gene: 9. CDR3 size: 15 residues. CDR3 DNA sequence: TGTGCCAGCAGTAGAGGGGGCGGCCGGGCCTACGAGCAGTACTTC. Protein product: CASSRGGGRAYEQYF.

The table lists this clone with a few counts. The chain has TRBV28 and TRBJ1-2; D is uncertain. With 7 bases removed from V and 7 bases from J, the gap between germline ends came to 16 bases. CDR1 is MDHEN, CDR2 SYDVKM, per germline. This CDR3 contains 13 residues. CDR3 in DNA: TGTGCCAGCACCCTACGCGGCTCTGGTGGCTACACCTTC. Translation: CASTLRGSGGYTF.

The rearrangement uses TRBV18 and TRBJ2-1; 12 bases match TRBD2. Germline lookup yields CDR1 KGHSH and CDR2 LQKENI. V was clipped by 4 bases and J by 5 bases; unmatched bases: 3. The CDR3 length is 15 residues. The CDR3 reads CASSQTSGGNNEQFF. The DNA for the CDR3 is TGTGCCAGCTCACAAACTAGCGGGGGGAACAATGAGCAGTTCTTC.

The V gene is TRBV7-9, the J gene TRBJ2-1; TRBD2 is a possible D gene (6 bases). CDR3 size: 12 residues. V was clipped by 1 base and J by 14 bases, with 12 bases between them. Germline V lookup: CDR1 SEHNR, CDR2 FQNEAQ (reference sequence). The CDR3 nucleotides read TGTGCCAGCAGCTTAGGGAGGGCTAGGGAGTTCTTC. Translation: CASSLGRAREFF.

The gene calls are TRBV11-2 and TRBJ2-1, with 8 bases lining up with TRBD1. CDR3 length: 12 amino acids. Losses at the gene ends were 5 bases for V and 7 bases for J; bases not matched to a gene: 1. From germline, CDR1 is SGHAT and CDR2 FQNNGV. The CDR3 sequence is CASSRQGNEQFF. The CDR3 DNA is TGTGCCAGCAGCCGACAGGGGAATGAGCAGTTCTTC.

This chain joins TRBV7-2 and TRBJ2-6; TRBD1 might be the D (6 bases). This CDR3 spans 16 amino acids. V was shortened by 1 base and J by 2 bases, with 9 bases between the two germline ends. CDR1 SGHTA and CDR2 FQGNSA come from the germline V gene. CDR3 residues: CASSLGPGAGANVLTF. The CDR3 DNA reads as TGTGCCAGCAGCTTAGGGCCAGGGGCTGGGGCCAACGTCCTGACTTTC. Variable domain in full (rest from reference TRBV7-2 and TRBJ2-6): GAGVSQSPSNKVTEKGKDVELRCDPISGHTALYWYRQSLGQGLEFLIYFQGNSAPDKSGLPSDRFSAERTGGSVSTLTIQRTQQEDSAVYLCASSLGPGAGANVLTFGAGSRLTVL.

The V gene is TRBV18, the J gene TRBJ1-5; D not resolved. The germline CDR1 and CDR2 sequences are KGHSH and LQKENI. This CDR3 region has 14 residues. V was clipped by 3 bases and J by 4 bases, with 10 bases between them. CDR3 amino acids: CASSPMRINQPQHF. CDR3 bases: TGTGCCAGCTCACCGATGAGGATTAATCAGCCCCAGCATTTT.

This clone appeared a single time. The DNA for the CDR3 is TGTGCCATCAGTGCACAGGGGGCGGACACTGAAGCTTTCTTT. Translation: CAISAQGADTEAFF. J is TRBJ1-1 and V is TRBV10-3, with 9 bases matching TRBD1. The junction had 3 bases not matched to a gene; V was cut back by 4 bases and J by 3 bases. The CDR3 is made up of 14 amino acids. Looked up from germline, CDR1 is ENHRY and CDR2 is SYGVKD.

CDR3 in DNA: TGTGCCACCACTGGGCGTGATACGCAGTATTTT. Its translation is CATTGRDTQYF. This chain connects TRBV6-5 to TRBJ2-3; D gene uncertain. Trimming removed 10 bases from V and 6 bases from J, with 11 bases in between. This CDR3 is 11 amino acids long. Germline CDR1 and CDR2: MNHEY and SVGAGI.